This TCR beta chain is from a study of Ad26.COV2.S vaccination and SARS-CoV-2 variants. On the study more broadly: The authors gave Ad26.COV2.S intramuscularly, either once or twice 56 days apart. Study-level results: Spike-specific CD8+ and CD4+ T cell responses reportedly showed substantial breadth after vaccination.

The germline gives CDR1 LNHDA, CDR2 SQIVND (reference sequence). The CDR3 consists of 13 residues. V was clipped by 7 bases and J by 8 bases; unmatched bases: 7. Documented treatment: some 20 received Ad26.COV2.S at low or high dose, single or two shots; about 5 received placebo; per-sample allocation not given. Sampling occurred on day 63 after the first vaccine or placebo injection. This person who donated was an adult of 18-55 years in Boston. An Ad26 vector expressing Wuhan-strain SARS-CoV-2 spike served as the vaccine. The table came from immunoSEQ multiplex PCR; TCRdb's copy has only in-frame clones and leaves some out. The table has approximately 410,000 clones, around nine tenths seen once. About this clone: Its antigen is currently unknown.

The chain combines TRBV19 with TRBJ2-1; 8 nucleotides match TRBD2. This receptor was taken from a person aged 18-65 years who received the Ad26.COV2.S COVID-19 vaccine or a placebo. The sample in question was peripheral blood, obtained in a trial of Ad26.COV2.S vaccine versus placebo. The CDR3 protein is CASTVSGVDEQFF. CDR3 nucleotides: TGTGCCAGTACCGTTAGCGGGGTAGATGAGCAGTTCTTC.